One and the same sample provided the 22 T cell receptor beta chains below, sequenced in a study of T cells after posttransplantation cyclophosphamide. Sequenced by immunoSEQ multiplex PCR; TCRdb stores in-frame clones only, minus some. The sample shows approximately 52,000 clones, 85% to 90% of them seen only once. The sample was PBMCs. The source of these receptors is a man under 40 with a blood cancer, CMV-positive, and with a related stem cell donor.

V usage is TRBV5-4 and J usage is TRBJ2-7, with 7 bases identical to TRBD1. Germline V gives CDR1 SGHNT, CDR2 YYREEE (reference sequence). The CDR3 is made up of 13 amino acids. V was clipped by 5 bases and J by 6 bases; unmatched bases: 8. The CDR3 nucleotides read TGTGCCAGCAGTCGGACAGGTCTAAGCGAGCAGTACTTC. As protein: CASSRTGLSEQYF.

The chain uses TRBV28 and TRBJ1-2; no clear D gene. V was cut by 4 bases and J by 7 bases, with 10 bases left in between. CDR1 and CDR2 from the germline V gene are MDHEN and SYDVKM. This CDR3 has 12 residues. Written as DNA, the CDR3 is TGTGCCAGCAGTTCAGAGGGAATTGGCTACACCTTC. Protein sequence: CASSSEGIGYTF.

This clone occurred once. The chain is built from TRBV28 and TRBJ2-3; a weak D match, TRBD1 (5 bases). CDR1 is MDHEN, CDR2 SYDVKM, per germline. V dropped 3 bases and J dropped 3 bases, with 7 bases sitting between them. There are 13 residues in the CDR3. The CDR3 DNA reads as TGTGCCAGCAGTTTCTCAGGGACAGATACGCAGTATTTT. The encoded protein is CASSFSGTDTQYF.

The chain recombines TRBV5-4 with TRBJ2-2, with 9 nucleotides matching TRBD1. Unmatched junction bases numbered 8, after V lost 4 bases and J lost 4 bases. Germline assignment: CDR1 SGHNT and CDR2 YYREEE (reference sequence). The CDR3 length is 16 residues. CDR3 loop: CASSSRDRVFTGELFF. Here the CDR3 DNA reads TGTGCCAGCAGCAGCCGGGACAGGGTGTTCACCGGGGAGCTGTTTTTT.

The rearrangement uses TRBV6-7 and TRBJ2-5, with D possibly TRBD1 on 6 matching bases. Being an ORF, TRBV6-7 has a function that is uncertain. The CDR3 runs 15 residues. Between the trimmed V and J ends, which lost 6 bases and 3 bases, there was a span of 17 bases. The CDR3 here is CASSRPRGSEETQYF. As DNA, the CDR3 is TGTGCCAGCAGCCGCCCCAGGGGATCAGAAGAGACCCAGTACTTC.

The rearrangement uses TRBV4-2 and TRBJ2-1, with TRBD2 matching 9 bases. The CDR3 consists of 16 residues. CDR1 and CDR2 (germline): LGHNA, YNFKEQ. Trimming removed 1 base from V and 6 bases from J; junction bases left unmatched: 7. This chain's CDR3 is CASSQGTREGRNEQFF. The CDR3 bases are TGTGCCAGCAGCCAAGGTACGCGGGAGGGGCGCAATGAGCAGTTCTTC.

The CDR3: CASSLLPSGSTDTQYF. The CDR3 DNA sequence: TGCGCCAGCAGCTTGCTCCCAAGCGGTAGCACAGATACGCAGTATTTT. The rearrangement joins TRBV5-1 to TRBJ2-3; D may be TRBD2 (5 bases). The CDR3 is 16 residues long. The germline gives CDR1 SGHRS, CDR2 YFSETQ. Trimming left V 1 base short and J 0 bases short, with 12 bases between.

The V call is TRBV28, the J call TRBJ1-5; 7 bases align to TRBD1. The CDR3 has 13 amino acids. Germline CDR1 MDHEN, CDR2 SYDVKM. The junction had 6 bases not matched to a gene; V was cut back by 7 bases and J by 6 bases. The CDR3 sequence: CASIQGVRQPQHF. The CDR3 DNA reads TGTGCCAGCATTCAGGGGGTACGTCAGCCCCAGCATTTT.

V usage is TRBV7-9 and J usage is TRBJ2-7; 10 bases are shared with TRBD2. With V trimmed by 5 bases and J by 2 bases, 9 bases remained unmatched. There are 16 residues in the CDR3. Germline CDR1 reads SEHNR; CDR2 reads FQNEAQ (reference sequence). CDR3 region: CASSPWSGRGTYEQYF. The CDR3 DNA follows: TGTGCCAGCAGCCCATGGAGCGGGAGGGGCACCTACGAGCAGTACTTC.

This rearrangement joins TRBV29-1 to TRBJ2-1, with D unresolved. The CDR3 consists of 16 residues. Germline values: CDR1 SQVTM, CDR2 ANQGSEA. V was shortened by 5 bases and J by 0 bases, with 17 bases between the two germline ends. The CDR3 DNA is TGCAGCGTTCACAGTAGTCCGTTACGCTCCTACAATGAGCAGTTCTTC. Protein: CSVHSSPLRSYNEQFF.

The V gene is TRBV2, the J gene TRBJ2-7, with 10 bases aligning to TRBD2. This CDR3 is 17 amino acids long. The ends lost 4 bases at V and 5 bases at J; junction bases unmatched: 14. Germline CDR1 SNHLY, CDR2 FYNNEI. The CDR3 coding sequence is TGTGCCAGCAGTGTGTTGGTTTCTAGCGGGAGTCGGGACGAGCAGTACTTC. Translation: CASSVLVSSGSRDEQYF.

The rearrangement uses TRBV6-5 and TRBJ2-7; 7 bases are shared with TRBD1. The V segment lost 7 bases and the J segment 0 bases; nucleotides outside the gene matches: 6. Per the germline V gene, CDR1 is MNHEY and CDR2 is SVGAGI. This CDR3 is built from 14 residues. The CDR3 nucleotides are TGTGCCAGCATGCGGACAGGACTCTCCTACGAGCAGTACTTC. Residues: CASMRTGLSYEQYF.

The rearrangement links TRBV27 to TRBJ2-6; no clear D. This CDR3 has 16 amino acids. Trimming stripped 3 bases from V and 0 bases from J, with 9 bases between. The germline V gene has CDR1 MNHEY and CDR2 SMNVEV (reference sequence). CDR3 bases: TGTGCCAGCAGTTTTGCGGAAAGCTCTGGGGCCAACGTCCTGACTTTC. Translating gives CASSFAESSGANVLTF.

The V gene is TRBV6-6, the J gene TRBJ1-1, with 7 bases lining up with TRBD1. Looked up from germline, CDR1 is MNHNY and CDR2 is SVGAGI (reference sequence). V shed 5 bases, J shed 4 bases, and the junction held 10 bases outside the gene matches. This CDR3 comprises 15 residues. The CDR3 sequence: CASSLQFSGGTEAFF. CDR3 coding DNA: TGTGCCAGCAGTCTACAATTTTCAGGGGGCACTGAAGCTTTCTTT.

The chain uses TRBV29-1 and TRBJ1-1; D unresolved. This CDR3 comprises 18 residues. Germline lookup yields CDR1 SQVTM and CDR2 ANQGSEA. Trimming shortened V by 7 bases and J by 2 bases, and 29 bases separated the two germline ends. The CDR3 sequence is CSAHTGLGREGENTEAFF. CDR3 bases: TGCAGCGCCCACACTGGCTTAGGGAGAGAAGGAGAAAACACTGAAGCTTTCTTT.

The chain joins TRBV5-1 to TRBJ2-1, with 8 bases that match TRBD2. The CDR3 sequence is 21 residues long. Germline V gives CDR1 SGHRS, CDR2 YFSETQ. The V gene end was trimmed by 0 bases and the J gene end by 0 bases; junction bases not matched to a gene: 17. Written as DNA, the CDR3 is TGCGCCAGCAGCTTGGGGAGTTGGGCTAGCGGGCGTCAGAGCTCCTACAATGAGCAGTTCTTC. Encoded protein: CASSLGSWASGRQSSYNEQFF.

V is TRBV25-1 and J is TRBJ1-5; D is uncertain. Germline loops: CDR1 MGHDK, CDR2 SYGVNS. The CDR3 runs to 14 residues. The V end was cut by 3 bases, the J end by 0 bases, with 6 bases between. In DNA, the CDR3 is TGTGCCAGCAGTGAGACATATAGCAATCAGCCCCAGCATTTT. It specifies CASSETYSNQPQHF. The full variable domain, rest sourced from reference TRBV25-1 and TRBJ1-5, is EADIYQTPRYLVIGTGKKITLECSQTMGHDKMYWYQQDPGMELHLIHYSYGVNSTEKGDLSSESTVSRIRTEHFPLTLESARPSHTSQYLCASSETYSNQPQHFGDGTRLSIL.

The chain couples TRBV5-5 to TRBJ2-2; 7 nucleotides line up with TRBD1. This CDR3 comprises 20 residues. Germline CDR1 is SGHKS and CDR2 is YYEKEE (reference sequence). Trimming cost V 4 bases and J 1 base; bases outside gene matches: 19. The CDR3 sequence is CASSPYPDRVSPQNTGELFF. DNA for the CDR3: TGTGCCAGCAGCCCCTACCCTGACAGGGTCTCTCCCCAGAACACCGGGGAGCTGTTTTTT. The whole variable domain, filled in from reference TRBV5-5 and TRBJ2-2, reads DAGVTQSPTHLIKTRGQQVTLRCSPISGHKSVSWYQQVLGQGPQFIFQYYEKEERGRGNFPDRFSARQFPNYSSELNVNALLLGDSALYLCASSPYPDRVSPQNTGELFFGEGSRLTVL.

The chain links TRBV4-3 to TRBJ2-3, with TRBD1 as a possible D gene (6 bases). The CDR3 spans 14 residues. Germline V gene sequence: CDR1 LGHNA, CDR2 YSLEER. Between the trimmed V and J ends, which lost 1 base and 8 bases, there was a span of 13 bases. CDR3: CASSQARGLPTQYF. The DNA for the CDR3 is TGCGCCAGCAGCCAAGCCAGGGGATTGCCTACGCAGTATTTT.

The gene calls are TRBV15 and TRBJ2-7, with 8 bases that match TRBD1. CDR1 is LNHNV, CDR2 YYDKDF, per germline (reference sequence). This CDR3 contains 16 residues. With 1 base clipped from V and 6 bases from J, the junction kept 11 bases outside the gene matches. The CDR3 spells CATSRGTGSQSPEQYF. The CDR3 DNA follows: TGTGCCACCAGCAGAGGGACAGGGTCACAGTCGCCCGAGCAGTACTTC.

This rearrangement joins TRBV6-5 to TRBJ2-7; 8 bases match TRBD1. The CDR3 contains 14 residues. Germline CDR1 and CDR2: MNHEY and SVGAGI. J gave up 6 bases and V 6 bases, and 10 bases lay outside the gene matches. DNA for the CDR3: TGTGCCAGCAGGCCAACCGGACAGGGCCGCGAGCAGTACTTC. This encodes CASRPTGQGREQYF.

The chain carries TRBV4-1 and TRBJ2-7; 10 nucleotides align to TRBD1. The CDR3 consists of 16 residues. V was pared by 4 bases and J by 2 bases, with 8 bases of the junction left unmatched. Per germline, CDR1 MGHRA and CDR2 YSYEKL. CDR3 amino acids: CASSRQTGTGAYEQYF. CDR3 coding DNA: TGCGCCAGCAGCCGACAAACCGGGACAGGGGCCTACGAGCAGTACTTC.